Described below is a single T cell receptor beta chain sequence and its context. This entry is derived from a study of blood T cell repertoires in COVID-19. The CDR3 runs 14 residues. Between the trimmed V and J ends, which lost 6 bases and 7 bases, there was a span of 16 bases. Germline-derived CDR1 and CDR2 are MNHEY and SVGAGI. TCRdb keeps only in-frame clones here, not all; method: immunoSEQ multiplex PCR. The table records 65,000 to 75,000 clones, approximately 78% of them present only once. The chain carries TRBV6-5 and TRBJ2-4; tentative D call: TRBD1 (6 bases). Sequencing input: peripheral blood. This TCR was sampled from a woman at least 80 years old with acute or convalescent COVID-19. CDR3 sequence (DNA): TGTGCCAGCAGCCCCGACAGGACTGGGAACATTCAGTACTTC. Translated: CASSPDRTGNIQYF.